The clone carrying this TCR beta chain was observed once. The sample is drawn from a study of blood T cell repertoires in COVID-19. Study-level information: Nucleic acid was either cDNA or gDNA, and it came from T cells, B-cell-depleted T cells, or PBMCs.

As originally analysed: Reference gene primer amplification in the assay estimated nucleated cell counts. Sequencing used immunoSEQ multiplex PCR; TCRdb keeps in-frame clones, though not all of them. The DNA was the basis for D and trimming; V, J and clone size are from that table. This table has approximately 250,000 clones, approximately 85% appearing once. The trim removed 7 bases at V and 6 bases at J, leaving 10 bases unmatched. Germline loops: CDR1 MNHEY, CDR2 SVGAGI. This CDR3 comprises 15 residues. Material: peripheral blood. The clonotype originates from a man in his fifties or sixties with acute or convalescent COVID-19. The chain combines TRBV6-5 with TRBJ1-5, with 9 bases that match TRBD1. The CDR3 loop reads CASTSTDRGGQPQHF. In DNA form, the CDR3 reads TGTGCCAGCACTTCGACGGACAGGGGTGGTCAGCCCCAGCATTTT.